The TCR beta chain under discussion was sequenced for a study of identical twins. Germline-derived CDR1 and CDR2 are MNHEY and SVGEGT. The CDR3 contains 15 residues. TCRdb fed the 5' RACE reads into MiXCR, producing one record per CDR3 protein. Here the sample spans under 450,000 distinct CDR3 sequences, roughly 20% being singletons. The gene calls are TRBV6-2 or TRBV6-3 and TRBJ2-5; D possibly corresponds to TRBD1 (6 bases). The J call may be mistaken, given a closer DNA end match to TRBJ2-1. The sequencing sample was made of naive T cells sorted from blood. This TCR derives from a man aged 45-60 years in good health. The chain's CDR3 is CASSYAGTLQETQFF. The DNA of the CDR3 is TGTGCCAGCAGTTACGCAGGGACACTCCAAGAGACCCAGTTCTTC.